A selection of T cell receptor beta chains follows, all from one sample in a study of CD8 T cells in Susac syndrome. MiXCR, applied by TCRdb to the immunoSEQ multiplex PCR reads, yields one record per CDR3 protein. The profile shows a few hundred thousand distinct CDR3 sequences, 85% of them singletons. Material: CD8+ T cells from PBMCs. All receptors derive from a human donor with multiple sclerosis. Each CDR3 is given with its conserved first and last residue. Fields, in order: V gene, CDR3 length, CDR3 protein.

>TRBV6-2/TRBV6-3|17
CASTEVAYLLNTDTQYF
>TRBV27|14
CASSFLGVSYEQYF
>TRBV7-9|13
CASSLALSFEQFF
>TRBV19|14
CASSISPGNTEAFF
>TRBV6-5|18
CASSYSFSTGTTTGELFF
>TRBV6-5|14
CASSFRLSYNEQFF
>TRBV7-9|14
CASSPGTGVIEAFF
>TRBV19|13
CASSIAGSKEAFF
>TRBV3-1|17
CASSPRGTGLPKNIQYF
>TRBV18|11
CASSPGNEAFF
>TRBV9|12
CASSVGEGGYTF
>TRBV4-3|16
CASSHFPDRRNTEAFF
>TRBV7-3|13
CASSASSGFEQFF
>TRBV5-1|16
CASSLVGEGSHNEQFF
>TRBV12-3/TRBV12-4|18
CTSNPGPGGTGGADTQYF
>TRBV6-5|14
CASSYSSGAETQYF
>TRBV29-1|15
CSVERPGLGANVLTF
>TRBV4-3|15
CASSQGPGVGYEQYF
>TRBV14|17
CASSQGWSLGKEDTQYF
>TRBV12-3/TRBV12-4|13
CASQTGDTREQFF
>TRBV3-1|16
CASSQDTGGVDQPQHF
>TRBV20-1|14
CSAQGTSGDETQYF
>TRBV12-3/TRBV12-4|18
CASSLAAAGSWGNQPQHF
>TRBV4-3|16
CASGSERELGTGELFF
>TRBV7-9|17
CASSLESGAPYNQPQHF
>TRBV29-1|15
CSVDYRDRAVYEQYF
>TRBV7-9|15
CASAGPGTGNYEQYF
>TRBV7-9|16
CASSPPTSGVVETQYF
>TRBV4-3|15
CASSPYSLGSYEQYF
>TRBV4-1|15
CASSTEWGEYQPQHF
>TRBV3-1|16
CASSQDVGTGLCEQYF